One TCR beta chain is described in this entry. This record comes from a study of blood T cell repertoires in COVID-19. The V end lost 4 bases, the J end lost 9 bases, and 14 bases lay between the germline ends. CDR1 and CDR2 (germline): SGHNT, YYREEE (reference sequence). The CDR3 extends over 13 amino acids. All enrollees were about 18 to 89 years old and from about 24 US areas. Recovery meant two consecutive negative NP/OP PCR tests, professional clearance, or resolved symptoms. Profiling relied on immunoSEQ multiplex PCR, and the TCRdb table lists in-frame clones only, not all of them. The sample yields under 450,000 clones, roughly 90% seen once.

The origin of this receptor is a woman in her thirties who had recovered from COVID-19. Sequencing was performed on PBMCs or T cells enriched from blood (not recorded which). The rearrangement uses TRBV5-4 and TRBJ2-1, with D possibly matching TRBD1 (5 bases). The CDR3 DNA follows: TGTGCCAGCAGCCTCGAGCCTAGGGGTGAGCAGTTCTTC. Amino acid sequence: CASSLEPRGEQFF.